A selection of T cell receptor beta chains follows, all from one sample in a study of blood T cell repertoires in COVID-19. Data came from immunoSEQ multiplex PCR; TCRdb stores just in-frame clones and leaves some out. The table shows 150,000 to 200,000 clones, with approximately 87% occurring only once. Source material: peripheral blood. The receptors come from a woman aged 65 to 85 with COVID-19, enrolled during active disease. The CDR3 runs from the conserved cysteine through the conserved F or W. D genes are given only for firm matches. Clone size is given for some rows only: seen once, a few or many times, or a class if the clone is expanded.

v_gene	abundance	d_gene	j_gene	CDR3aa	CDR3nt
TRBV27	once	TRBD1	TRBJ1-2	CASRGDSLGDYGYTF	TGTGCCAGCAGGGGGGACAGCCTAGGTGACTATGGCTACACCTTC
TRBV5-1	NA	NA	TRBJ2-2	CASSLVGGPGELFF	TGCGCCAGCAGCTTGGTAGGGGGTCCCGGGGAGCTGTTTTTT
TRBV5-1	NA	NA	TRBJ2-5	CASSPQPSSLQETQYF	TGCGCCAGCAGCCCACAACCCTCTAGCCTCCAAGAGACCCAGTACTTC
TRBV28	NA	TRBD1	TRBJ1-6	CASSPQDRVVSPLHF	TGTGCCAGCAGTCCGCAGGACAGGGTAGTTTCACCCCTCCACTTT
TRBV30	NA	TRBD2	TRBJ2-1	CAWSPTSGDNEQFF	TGTGCCTGGAGTCCGACTAGCGGGGACAATGAGCAGTTCTTC
TRBV10-1	NA	NA	TRBJ2-2	CASSEAGNTGELFF	TGCGCCAGCAGTGAAGCAGGAAACACCGGGGAGCTGTTTTTT
TRBV6-5	NA	NA	TRBJ1-2	CASSRWPGYTF	TGTGCCAGCAGTCGTTGGCCGGGCTACACCTTC
TRBV7-9	NA	NA	TRBJ2-3	CAGTGGTGNTDTQYF	TGTGCCGGTACGGGAGGGACAGGGAACACAGATACGCAGTATTTT
TRBV30	NA	NA	TRBJ2-5	CAWSQTGVKTQYF	TGTGCCTGGAGTCAGACGGGGGTCAAGACCCAGTACTTC
TRBV5-1	NA	NA	TRBJ1-4	CASSLAGTNEKLFF	TGCGCCAGCAGCTTGGCGGGAACTAATGAAAAACTGTTTTTT
TRBV10-3	NA	NA	TRBJ2-2	CAISVGRGELFF	TGTGCCATCAGTGTGGGGAGGGGGGAGCTGTTTTTT
TRBV6-1	few	NA	TRBJ2-5	CASSEWAGEETQYF	TGTGCCAGCAGTGAATGGGCAGGGGAAGAGACCCAGTACTTC
TRBV7-8	NA	NA	TRBJ2-5	CASSLLSGETQYF	TGTGCCAGCAGCTTACTTAGTGGAGAGACCCAGTACTTC
TRBV18	NA	TRBD1	TRBJ1-2	CASSPLSGTGANYGYTF	TGTGCCAGCTCACCACTATCCGGGACAGGGGCAAACTATGGCTACACCTTC
TRBV27	NA	TRBD1	TRBJ1-6	CASSSSRTGAGSPLHF	TGTGCCAGCAGTTCCTCTCGGACAGGGGCAGGATCACCCCTCCACTTT
TRBV3-1/TRBV3-2	once	TRBD1	TRBJ1-1	CASSQTTGGWTEAFF	TGTGCCAGCAGCCAAACGACAGGGGGCTGGACTGAAGCTTTCTTT
TRBV7-9	NA	NA	TRBJ1-3	CASSLAGDSGNTIYF	TGTGCCAGCAGCTTAGCAGGGGATTCTGGAAACACCATATATTTT
TRBV5-1	NA	NA	TRBJ2-4	CASSQAGAALAKNIQYF	TGCGCCAGCAGCCAGGCGGGGGCCGCACTAGCCAAAAACATTCAGTACTTC
TRBV7-3	few	TRBD1	TRBJ1-6	CASSRDRNSPLHF	TGTGCCAGCAGCCGGGACAGGAATTCACCCCTCCACTTT
TRBV27	NA	NA	TRBJ1-4	CASRTKGDGEKLFF	TGTGCCAGCAGGACGAAGGGGGATGGGGAAAAACTGTTTTTT
TRBV28	NA	TRBD1	TRBJ2-5	CASSFLTGYQETQYF	TGTGCCAGCAGTTTTCTGACAGGGTATCAAGAGACCCAGTACTTC
TRBV2	once	TRBD1	TRBJ2-2	CASSRDRGVVTGELFF	TGTGCCAGCAGTCGGGACAGGGGCGTAGTCACCGGGGAGCTGTTTTTT
TRBV28	NA	NA	TRBJ2-3	CASRTGLASADTQYF	TGTGCCAGCAGGACGGGATTAGCTTCAGCAGATACGCAGTATTTT
TRBV18	NA	NA	TRBJ1-2	CASRTGINYGYTF	TGTGCCAGCCGAACAGGGATAAACTATGGCTACACCTTC
TRBV19	NA	NA	TRBJ1-6	CASSDSNSPLHF	TGTGCCAGTAGTGACAGTAATTCACCCCTCCACTTT
TRBV13	NA	NA	TRBJ1-1	CASSLGRQVPGNTEAFF	TGTGCCAGCAGCTTAGGAAGACAGGTACCCGGGAACACTGAAGCTTTCTTT
TRBV10-1	few	TRBD1	TRBJ2-3	CASSDRQGQDTQYF	TGCGCCAGCAGTGACCGACAGGGGCAAGATACGCAGTATTTT
TRBV11-2	NA	TRBD2	TRBJ2-3	CASSARGVTSTDTQYF	TGTGCCAGCAGCGCACGGGGGGTTACCAGCACAGATACGCAGTATTTT
TRBV15	NA	NA	TRBJ1-2	CATSRGGGRGGAYGYTF	TGTGCCACCAGCAGAGGGGGAGGCCGGGGAGGGGCCTATGGCTACACCTTC
TRBV29-1	NA	NA	TRBJ1-1	CSVEGARGGTEAFF	TGCAGCGTTGAGGGCGCCAGGGGTGGTACTGAAGCTTTCTTT
TRBV5-4	NA	NA	TRBJ1-2	CASSRLALANYGYTF	TGTGCCAGCAGCCGGTTGGCCCTAGCTAACTATGGCTACACCTTC
TRBV5-1	once	NA	TRBJ2-2	CASSSQGEGTGELFF	TGCGCCAGCAGCTCACAGGGAGAGGGGACCGGGGAGCTGTTTTTT
TRBV5-6	NA	NA	TRBJ2-2	CASSWEQATGELFF	TGTGCCAGCAGCTGGGAACAGGCTACCGGGGAGCTGTTTTTT
TRBV10-3	NA	NA	TRBJ1-5	CAISESRDQPQHF	TGTGCCATCAGTGAGTCCAGGGATCAGCCCCAGCATTTT
TRBV10-3	NA	TRBD1	TRBJ1-5	CAISESRTGSFHQPQHF	TGTGCCATCAGTGAGTCTCGGACAGGGTCGTTTCATCAGCCCCAGCATTTT
TRBV29-1	NA	TRBD2	TRBJ2-3	CSVLSGGTDTQYF	TGCAGCGTTCTGTCGGGGGGTACTGATACGCAGTATTTT
TRBV2	NA	NA	TRBJ1-5	CASSDWGDQPQHF	TGTGCCAGCAGTGATTGGGGGGATCAGCCCCAGCATTTT
TRBV5-1	NA	TRBD1	TRBJ2-5	CASSTDRGQETQYF	TGCGCCAGCAGCACGGACAGGGGGCAAGAGACCCAGTACTTC
TRBV2	NA	TRBD1	TRBJ1-5	CASRPTGVQPQHF	TGTGCCAGCAGGCCCACAGGGGTCCAGCCCCAGCATTTT
TRBV5-6	NA	NA	TRBJ1-2	CASSLAQLNYGYTF	TGTGCCAGCAGCTTGGCACAGCTCAACTATGGCTACACCTTC
TRBV5-1	once	TRBD1	TRBJ2-1	CASSLIGQGGNEQFF	TGCGCCAGCAGCTTGATCGGACAGGGGGGCAATGAGCAGTTCTTC
TRBV7-9	NA	TRBD1	TRBJ1-2	CASTRPGTGLVNYGYTF	TGTGCCAGCACCCGTCCCGGGACAGGTCTGGTTAACTATGGCTACACCTTC
TRBV3-1/TRBV3-2	NA	NA	TRBJ2-7	CASSQDLEGLQYF	TGTGCCAGCAGCCAAGATCTTGAGGGACTTCAGTACTTC
TRBV19	NA	TRBD1	TRBJ1-1	CASGGGHEAFF	TGTGCCTCAGGGGGAGGACATGAAGCTTTCTTT
TRBV3-1/TRBV3-2	NA	TRBD1	TRBJ1-2	CASSLPGQNYGYTF	TGTGCCAGCAGCCTCCCGGGACAGAACTATGGCTACACCTTC
TRBV7-9	NA	NA	TRBJ1-1	CASSYQGNTEAFF	TGTGCCAGCAGCTATCAGGGGAACACTGAAGCTTTCTTT
TRBV18	NA	NA	TRBJ2-1	CASSSGRGNEQFF	TGTGCCAGCTCATCCGGGCGGGGTAATGAGCAGTTCTTC
TRBV4-1	NA	NA	TRBJ1-4	CASSRRVMGEKLFF	TGCGCCAGCAGCCGTCGGGTGATGGGTGAAAAACTGTTTTTT
TRBV2	NA	NA	TRBJ2-5	CASKGGISYETQYF	TGTGCCAGCAAGGGAGGTATTAGTTACGAGACCCAGTACTTC
TRBV5-6	NA	NA	TRBJ2-7	CASSFPRGYEQYF	TGTGCCAGCAGCTTTCCCAGGGGCTACGAGCAGTACTTC
TRBV6-5	NA	NA	TRBJ1-4	CASPPRDEKLFF	TGTGCCAGCCCACCTAGAGATGAAAAACTGTTTTTT
TRBV7-7	NA	TRBD2	TRBJ2-5	CASSPSGRGWQETQYF	TGTGCTAGCAGCCCGTCGGGGCGGGGGTGGCAAGAGACCCAGTACTTC